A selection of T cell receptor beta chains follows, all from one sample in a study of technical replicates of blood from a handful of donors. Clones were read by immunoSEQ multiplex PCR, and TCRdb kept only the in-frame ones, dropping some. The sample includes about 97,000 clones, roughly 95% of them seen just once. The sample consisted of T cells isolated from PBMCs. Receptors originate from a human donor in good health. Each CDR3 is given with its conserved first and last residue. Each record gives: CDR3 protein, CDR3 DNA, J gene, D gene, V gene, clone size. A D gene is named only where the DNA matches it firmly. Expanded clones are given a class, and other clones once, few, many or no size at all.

cdr3_aa: CASSQSMTGAYNEQFF
cdr3_nt: TGCGCCAGCAGTCAATCAATGACAGGGGCTTACAATGAGCAGTTCTTC
j_call: TRBJ2-1
d_call: TRBD1
v_call: TRBV23-1
clone_size: once

cdr3_aa: CASSAWTQNTEAFF
cdr3_nt: TGTGCCAGCAGCGCTTGGACACAGAACACTGAAGCTTTCTTT
j_call: TRBJ1-1
d_call: .
v_call: TRBV6-1
clone_size: .

cdr3_aa: CASSERDPYEQYF
cdr3_nt: TGTGCCAGCTCGGAGCGGGACCCCTACGAGCAGTACTTC
j_call: TRBJ2-7
d_call: TRBD2
v_call: TRBV28
clone_size: .

cdr3_aa: CSAGRSEAFF
cdr3_nt: TGCAGTGCTGGTAGATCTGAAGCTTTCTTT
j_call: TRBJ1-1
d_call: .
v_call: TRBV20-1
clone_size: few

cdr3_aa: CASSLDRAYEQYF
cdr3_nt: TGTGCCAGCAGCCTGGACAGGGCGTACGAGCAGTACTTC
j_call: TRBJ2-7
d_call: TRBD1
v_call: TRBV7-3
clone_size: .

cdr3_aa: CASSLRGILYQETQYF
cdr3_nt: TGCGCCAGCAGCTTGCGGGGGATATTGTACCAAGAGACCCAGTACTTC
j_call: TRBJ2-5
d_call: .
v_call: TRBV5-1
clone_size: .

cdr3_aa: CASSARAPYNEQFF
cdr3_nt: TGTGCCAGCAGTGCCAGGGCTCCCTACAATGAGCAGTTCTTC
j_call: TRBJ2-1
d_call: .
v_call: TRBV6-5
clone_size: .

cdr3_aa: CASSLGMTGLTYRYTF
cdr3_nt: TGTGCCAGCAGCTTAGGGATGACAGGGCTAACCTATCGCTACACCTTC
j_call: TRBJ1-2
d_call: TRBD1
v_call: TRBV7-2
clone_size: .

cdr3_aa: CASSDVEQGRSGNTIYF
cdr3_nt: TGTGCCAGCAGCGACGTTGAACAGGGGCGATCTGGAAACACCATATATTTT
j_call: TRBJ1-3
d_call: TRBD1
v_call: TRBV5-6
clone_size: .

cdr3_aa: CASSYRGGQETQYF
cdr3_nt: TGTGCCAGCAGTTACCGGGGGGGACAAGAGACCCAGTACTTC
j_call: TRBJ2-5
d_call: TRBD2
v_call: TRBV6-6
clone_size: .

cdr3_aa: CASSFNPRGDYGYTF
cdr3_nt: TGTGCCAGCAGCTTTAACCCCCGGGGTGATTATGGCTACACCTTC
j_call: TRBJ1-2
d_call: .
v_call: TRBV13
clone_size: .

cdr3_aa: CSVEKRNYGYTF
cdr3_nt: TGCAGCGTTGAAAAACGGAACTATGGCTACACCTTC
j_call: TRBJ1-2
d_call: .
v_call: TRBV29-1
clone_size: .

cdr3_aa: CASSLGGEWSYGYTF
cdr3_nt: TGTGCCAGCAGCCTCGGAGGGGAGTGGTCCTATGGCTACACCTTC
j_call: TRBJ1-2
d_call: .
v_call: TRBV6-5
clone_size: .

cdr3_aa: CASTANRGSETQYF
cdr3_nt: TGTGCCAGCACCGCGAACAGGGGGTCAGAGACCCAGTACTTC
j_call: TRBJ2-5
d_call: TRBD1
v_call: TRBV2
clone_size: .

cdr3_aa: CASSLNSPGTIFVETQYF
cdr3_nt: TGCGCCAGCAGCTTGAATTCCCCCGGGACTATTTTTGTGGAGACCCAGTACTTC
j_call: TRBJ2-5
d_call: TRBD2
v_call: TRBV5-1
clone_size: once

cdr3_aa: CASSQDPRTGYEQYF
cdr3_nt: TGCGCCAGCAGCCAAGATCCCCGGACAGGCTACGAGCAGTACTTC
j_call: TRBJ2-7
d_call: TRBD1
v_call: TRBV4-1
clone_size: .

cdr3_aa: CAWSVGADYADTQYF
cdr3_nt: TGTGCCTGGAGTGTGGGGGCAGACTACGCAGATACGCAGTATTTT
j_call: TRBJ2-3
d_call: .
v_call: TRBV30
clone_size: .

cdr3_aa: CASSLGGSGRGYEQYF
cdr3_nt: TGTGCCAGCAGCTTAGGGGGTAGCGGGAGAGGCTACGAGCAGTACTTC
j_call: TRBJ2-7
d_call: TRBD2
v_call: TRBV11-3
clone_size: once

cdr3_aa: CASSDPQDYQPQHF
cdr3_nt: TGTGCCAGCAGTGATCCTCAGGACTATCAGCCCCAGCATTTT
j_call: TRBJ1-5
d_call: .
v_call: TRBV25-1
clone_size: .

cdr3_aa: CASSLLGQGYNEQFF
cdr3_nt: TGCGCCAGCAGCTTGCTTGGACAGGGCTACAATGAGCAGTTCTTC
j_call: TRBJ2-1
d_call: TRBD1
v_call: TRBV5-1
clone_size: .

cdr3_aa: CASSRGTGVGSEQYF
cdr3_nt: TGTGCCAGCAGCAGAGGGACAGGTGTTGGGTCCGAGCAGTACTTC
j_call: TRBJ2-7
d_call: TRBD1
v_call: TRBV7-9
clone_size: .

cdr3_aa: CASSLARGNSYEQYF
cdr3_nt: TGTGCCAGCAGCTTAGCCAGGGGAAATTCCTACGAGCAGTACTTC
j_call: TRBJ2-7
d_call: .
v_call: TRBV7-8
clone_size: .

cdr3_aa: CASSRRRFNEQFF
cdr3_nt: TGTGCCAGCAGCCGGAGGAGGTTCAATGAGCAGTTCTTC
j_call: TRBJ2-1
d_call: .
v_call: TRBV14
clone_size: .

cdr3_aa: CASRRLVGKADTQYF
cdr3_nt: TGTGCCAGCAGACGACTAGTCGGAAAAGCAGATACGCAGTATTTT
j_call: TRBJ2-3
d_call: .
v_call: TRBV2
clone_size: .

cdr3_aa: CAWSVRSSYNEQFF
cdr3_nt: TGTGCCTGGAGTGTACGTAGCTCCTACAATGAGCAGTTCTTC
j_call: TRBJ2-1
d_call: .
v_call: TRBV30
clone_size: .

cdr3_aa: CASSITDTQYF
cdr3_nt: TGTGCCAGCAGTATAACAGATACGCAGTATTTT
j_call: TRBJ2-3
d_call: .
v_call: TRBV27
clone_size: .

cdr3_aa: CASGFGSAGNTIYF
cdr3_nt: TGTGCTAGTGGTTTCGGCAGCGCCGGGAACACCATATATTTT
j_call: TRBJ1-3
d_call: .
v_call: TRBV12-5
clone_size: once

cdr3_aa: CSVAGPGLSNQPQHF
cdr3_nt: TGCAGCGTGGCAGGACCGGGACTTAGCAATCAGCCCCAGCATTTT
j_call: TRBJ1-5
d_call: .
v_call: TRBV29-1
clone_size: .

cdr3_aa: CVSATVPYEQYF
cdr3_nt: TGTGTCAGCGCGACAGTCCCCTACGAGCAGTACTTC
j_call: TRBJ2-7
d_call: .
v_call: TRBV27
clone_size: .

cdr3_aa: CASSTTSTDTQYF
cdr3_nt: TGTGCCAGCAGCACCACTAGCACAGATACGCAGTATTTT
j_call: TRBJ2-3
d_call: .
v_call: TRBV9
clone_size: .

cdr3_aa: CASSAWDYSTDTQYF
cdr3_nt: TGTGCCAGCAGCGCCTGGGACTATAGCACAGATACGCAGTATTTT
j_call: TRBJ2-3
d_call: TRBD2
v_call: TRBV7-2
clone_size: .

cdr3_aa: CSDGTVYGYTF
cdr3_nt: TGCAGCGATGGGACAGTCTATGGCTACACCTTC
j_call: TRBJ1-2
d_call: TRBD1
v_call: TRBV29-1
clone_size: .

cdr3_aa: CATMGGGRGTEAFF
cdr3_nt: TGTGCCACCATGGGGGGGGGAAGGGGCACTGAAGCTTTCTTT
j_call: TRBJ1-1
d_call: .
v_call: TRBV10-3
clone_size: .

cdr3_aa: CASNQGGGTDTQYF
cdr3_nt: TGTGCCAGCAACCAGGGAGGGGGCACAGATACGCAGTATTTT
j_call: TRBJ2-3
d_call: TRBD2
v_call: TRBV7-9
clone_size: .

cdr3_aa: CSVAPRGVADTEAFF
cdr3_nt: TGCAGCGTTGCCCCCAGGGGAGTGGCGGACACTGAAGCTTTCTTT
j_call: TRBJ1-1
d_call: .
v_call: TRBV29-1
clone_size: .

cdr3_aa: CASSPTSVPDTQYF
cdr3_nt: TGTGCCAGCAGCCCGACTAGTGTCCCAGATACGCAGTATTTT
j_call: TRBJ2-3
d_call: .
v_call: TRBV6-1
clone_size: .

cdr3_aa: CASSFSGNSYEQYF
cdr3_nt: TGTGCCAGCAGCTTTAGCGGGAACTCCTACGAGCAGTACTTC
j_call: TRBJ2-7
d_call: TRBD2
v_call: TRBV5-6
clone_size: .

cdr3_aa: CASTPRDRSYEQYF
cdr3_nt: TGTGCCAGCACCCCGCGAGACAGAAGTTACGAGCAGTACTTC
j_call: TRBJ2-7
d_call: .
v_call: TRBV7-2
clone_size: .

cdr3_aa: CASSLVGLVSGELFF
cdr3_nt: TGTGCCAGCAGCTTAGTGGGACTAGTATCCGGGGAGCTGTTTTTT
j_call: TRBJ2-2
d_call: TRBD2
v_call: TRBV7-2
clone_size: .

cdr3_aa: CANSNRTRQSRANVLTF
cdr3_nt: TGTGCCAACAGTAACCGTACACGACAAAGTCGGGCCAACGTCCTGACTTTC
j_call: TRBJ2-6
d_call: .
v_call: TRBV6-4
clone_size: .

cdr3_aa: CASSLFRSIRDEQFF
cdr3_nt: TGTGCCAGCAGTTTATTTCGATCCATCCGGGATGAGCAGTTCTTC
j_call: TRBJ2-1
d_call: .
v_call: TRBV27
clone_size: .

cdr3_aa: CASSNTGTLNQPQHF
cdr3_nt: TGTGCCAGCAGTAATACAGGAACGTTAAATCAGCCCCAGCATTTT
j_call: TRBJ1-5
d_call: .
v_call: TRBV27
clone_size: .

cdr3_aa: CASSQPLAGKTQYF
cdr3_nt: TGCGCCAGCAGCCAACCGTTGGCGGGGAAGACCCAGTACTTC
j_call: TRBJ2-5
d_call: .
v_call: TRBV4-1
clone_size: .

cdr3_aa: CASSLDRGSYNEQFF
cdr3_nt: TGTGCCAGCAGCTTGGACAGGGGTTCCTACAATGAGCAGTTCTTC
j_call: TRBJ2-1
d_call: TRBD1
v_call: TRBV5-6
clone_size: .

cdr3_aa: CASRKKTGGPSPSTDTQYF
cdr3_nt: TGTGCCAGCAGGAAGAAAACAGGGGGTCCTTCCCCTAGCACAGATACGCAGTATTTT
j_call: TRBJ2-3
d_call: TRBD1
v_call: TRBV7-3
clone_size: .

cdr3_aa: CASTGSFHEQFF
cdr3_nt: TGTGCCAGCACCGGGAGTTTTCATGAGCAGTTCTTC
j_call: TRBJ2-1
d_call: .
v_call: TRBV6-5
clone_size: .

cdr3_aa: CASFYPEGQDLLDEQFF
cdr3_nt: TGCGCCAGCTTTTACCCAGAAGGACAGGACCTCTTGGATGAGCAGTTCTTC
j_call: TRBJ2-1
d_call: TRBD1
v_call: TRBV23-1
clone_size: .

cdr3_aa: CASSRLAGNEQFF
cdr3_nt: TGTGCCAGCAGCCGACTAGCGGGGAATGAGCAGTTCTTC
j_call: TRBJ2-1
d_call: TRBD2
v_call: TRBV11-3
clone_size: .

cdr3_aa: CASSLVGGAPYNEQFF
cdr3_nt: TGTGCCAGCAGCTTAGTCGGGGGGGCCCCCTACAATGAGCAGTTCTTC
j_call: TRBJ2-1
d_call: TRBD2
v_call: TRBV7-9
clone_size: .

cdr3_aa: CAWREGAGGYNEQFF
cdr3_nt: TGTGCCTGGAGAGAAGGGGCGGGGGGATACAATGAGCAGTTCTTC
j_call: TRBJ2-1
d_call: TRBD2
v_call: TRBV30
clone_size: .

cdr3_aa: CSVGAYNEQFF
cdr3_nt: TGCAGTGTAGGGGCCTACAATGAGCAGTTCTTC
j_call: TRBJ2-1
d_call: .
v_call: TRBV20-1
clone_size: .

cdr3_aa: CASSLAGPYNEQFF
cdr3_nt: TGCGCCAGCAGCTTAGCGGGACCCTACAATGAGCAGTTCTTC
j_call: TRBJ2-1
d_call: TRBD2
v_call: TRBV5-1
clone_size: .

cdr3_aa: CASSYAGTEAFF
cdr3_nt: TGTGCCAGCAGTTACGCGGGGACTGAAGCTTTCTTT
j_call: TRBJ1-1
d_call: .
v_call: TRBV6-5
clone_size: .

cdr3_aa: CASSQGLGAEEKLFF
cdr3_nt: TGCGCCAGCAGCCAAGGCCTGGGGGCGGAAGAAAAACTGTTTTTT
j_call: TRBJ1-4
d_call: .
v_call: TRBV4-1
clone_size: .

cdr3_aa: CAILIDNEQFF
cdr3_nt: TGTGCCATCCTCATAGACAATGAGCAGTTCTTC
j_call: TRBJ2-1
d_call: .
v_call: TRBV6-6
clone_size: .

cdr3_aa: CASSDLTGRKTQYF
cdr3_nt: TGCGCCAGCAGCGATTTGACAGGGAGAAAGACCCAGTACTTC
j_call: TRBJ2-5
d_call: TRBD1
v_call: TRBV5-1
clone_size: .

cdr3_aa: CASSYSNSYEQYF
cdr3_nt: TGTGCCAGCAGCTACAGTAACTCCTACGAGCAGTACTTC
j_call: TRBJ2-7
d_call: .
v_call: TRBV7-9
clone_size: .